A selection of T cell receptor beta chains follows, all from one sample in a study of T cell repertoires in aging, cancer and after chemotherapy. Each CDR3 protein is one row after TCRdb ran MiXCR on the multiplex PCR reads. The sample lists roughly 940 distinct CDR3 sequences, about 32% occurring once. The sample comprised blood. These receptors were obtained from a human donor with a solid tumor. The CDR3 runs from the conserved cysteine through the conserved F or W. D genes are given only for firm matches. Clone size is not always given. Where it is, it says once, few, many or a class for expanded clones.

>few|TRBD2|TRBV5-4|TRBJ2-3
TGTGCCAGCAGTAGGGACTCGGGGGGAGATACGCAGTATTTT
CASSRDSGGDTQYF
>once|TRBD1|TRBV2|TRBJ1-2
TGTGCCAGCAGTTCTGGGACAGGGGGAGTGTATGGCTACACCTTC
CASSSGTGGVYGYTF
>large|TRBD1|TRBV20-1|TRBJ2-7
TGCAGTGCTAGGACCCCAGGGGGCGATTCCTACGAGCAGTACTTC
CSARTPGGDSYEQYF
>.|TRBD1|TRBV6-1|TRBJ1-3
TGTGCCAGCAGTATTATACAGGGGGGCCCCTCTGGAAACACCATATATTTT
CASSIIQGGPSGNTIYF
>.|.|TRBV7-2|TRBJ2-3
TGTGCCACGAGACCCGGAGGGGGACTCACAGATACGCAGTATTTT
CATRPGGGLTDTQYF
>.|.|TRBV5-6|TRBJ1-6
TGTGCCAGCAGCTTGTACCGCGAGTCCTATAATTCACCCCTCCACTTT
CASSLYRESYNSPLHF
>.|TRBD1|TRBV11-2|TRBJ2-7
TGTGCCAGCAGCTTTGGGACAGGGGCCCTGAGGGAGCAGTACTTC
CASSFGTGALREQYF
>medium-sized|TRBD1|TRBV27|TRBJ1-2
TGTGCCAGCAGTGGGGACAGCCGCTATGGCTACACCTTC
CASSGDSRYGYTF
>few|.|TRBV12-3/TRBV12-4|TRBJ1-1
TGTGCCAGCAGTATAGGGCCCCGCCGGACGAACTATCGTGAAGCTTTCTTT
CASSIGPRRTNYREAFF
>hyperexpanded|.|TRBV2|TRBJ2-7
TGTGCCAGCAGTGTGGACAGTAACTACGAGCAGTACTTC
CASSVDSNYEQYF
>medium-sized|.|TRBV7-2|TRBJ1-2
TGTGCCAGCAGCTTAGTTGATAGGGCAGACTATGGCTACACCTTC
CASSLVDRADYGYTF
>few|TRBD1|TRBV6-6|TRBJ2-2
TGTGCCAGCAGTCACGGACAGGGTAGCACCGGGGAGCTGTTTTTT
CASSHGQGSTGELFF
>.|TRBD1|TRBV28|TRBJ2-5
TGTGCCAGCCTTCGACAGGGCTTTGGCGGGACCCAGTACTTC
CASLRQGFGGTQYF
>few|TRBD1|TRBV5-1|TRBJ2-7
TGCGCCAGCAGCCCTAGTCCAGGGGGCGAGCAGTACTTC
CASSPSPGGEQYF
>.|TRBD1|TRBV7-2|TRBJ2-5
TGTGCCAGCAGCCTGAATCCCGGGACAGGGAGTTTGTACCAAGAGACCCAGTACTTC
CASSLNPGTGSLYQETQYF
>once|.|TRBV28|TRBJ1-1
TGTGCCAGCAGTCCGCGGAGGGGTATGAACACTGAAGCTTTCTTT
CASSPRRGMNTEAFF
>few|.|TRBV6-2/TRBV6-3|TRBJ2-7
TGTGCCAGCAGTAGTACAGGGAACCTTAAGCACGAGCAGTACTTC
CASSSTGNLKHEQYF
>few|TRBD2|TRBV7-9|TRBJ2-5
TGTGCCAGCAGCTTGGGACTAGCGGGGGGGGACTACCAAGAGACCCAGTACTTC
CASSLGLAGGDYQETQYF
>.|TRBD1|TRBV5-6|TRBJ2-7
TGTGCCAGCAGCCCGAGGACAGGGGCGACCGAGCAGTACTTC
CASSPRTGATEQYF
>few|.|TRBV27|TRBJ2-5
TGTGCCAGCAGTTTGGGACGTAGGCCGGAGACCCAGTACTTC
CASSLGRRPETQYF